This T cell receptor beta chain was sequenced for a study of blood T cell repertoires in COVID-19. There are 13 residues in the CDR3. Germline V gene sequence: CDR1 SGHTA, CDR2 FQGTGA. The trim removed 5 bases at V and 4 bases at J, leaving 4 bases unmatched. The data were produced by immunoSEQ multiplex PCR, yet TCRdb's version contains in-frame clones alone and is incomplete. The table has about 140,000 clones, about 86% seen once. The sequenced sample consisted of peripheral blood. The clonotype was recovered from a human donor in a cohort sampled during active COVID-19. The rearrangement links TRBV7-3 to TRBJ2-5, with 7 bases lining up with TRBD1. The CDR3, as DNA: TGTGCCAGCAGCCCAACAGGGGTAGAGACCCAGTACTTC. Protein: CASSPTGVETQYF. Full variable domain (remainder filled in from reference TRBV7-3 and TRBJ2-5): GAGVSQTPSNKVTEKGKYVELRCDPISGHTALYWYRQSLGQGPEFLIYFQGTGAADDSGLPNDRFFAVRPEGSVSTLKIQRTERGDSAVYLCASSPTGVETQYFGPGTRLLVL.